This TCR beta chain was captured by sequencing in a study of T cell responses to AZD1222 COVID-19 vaccine. Broader study findings: Only five to seven AZD1222 recipients tested seropositive at baseline. Unmutated variant regions reportedly attract nearly half of all spike-specific TCRs.

Comments on this clone: No antigen is known for it.

Second-dose intervals near 4 or 12 weeks were combined. TCRdb's copy holds only in-frame clones and misses some; the assay was immunoSEQ multiplex PCR. The sample consists of approximately 150,000 clones, roughly 85% of them appearing once. The CDR3 contains 18 residues. CDR1 is ENHRY and CDR2 is SYGVKD in the germline V gene. The V segment lost 4 bases and the J segment 0 bases; nucleotides outside the gene matches: 10. The TCR originated in an adult who received the AZD1222 COVID-19 vaccine. The starting material was peripheral blood, obtained 28 days after the second AZD1222 dose. The V gene is TRBV10-3, the J gene TRBJ2-3; 10 nucleotides match TRBD2. CDR3: CAISVVAGGRSSTDTQYF. Written as DNA, the CDR3 is TGTGCCATCAGTGTCGTAGCGGGGGGCCGGTCTAGCACAGATACGCAGTATTTT.